A single sample is the source of the 2 T cell receptor beta chains below, sequenced in a study of T cells after yellow fever vaccination. Each CDR3 protein gets one entry after TCRdb re-called the 5' RACE reads with MiXCR. Of hundreds of thousands of distinct CDR3 sequences in the sample, about 13% were seen once. The specimen was PBMCs, collected on the day of the yellow fever booster vaccination. Receptors originate from a man in his thirties or forties who received the YFV17D yellow fever vaccine.

This rearrangement joins TRBV10-3 to TRBJ2-3; possibly TRBD2 for D (6 bases). The CDR3 is 15 amino acids. V was clipped by 0 bases and J by 2 bases, with 9 bases between them. Germline loops: CDR1 ENHRY, CDR2 SYGVKD. The CDR3 nucleotides are TGTGCCATCAGTGAGTCTAGCGGAAACACAGATACGCAGTATTTT. This translates into CAISESSGNTDTQYF.

The rearrangement links TRBV5-1 to TRBJ1-6; D unresolved. This CDR3 is 13 amino acids long. Germline V CDR1 and CDR2: SGHRS, YFSETQ. The V and J ends lost 0 bases and 19 bases respectively, with 17 bases between them. Written as DNA, the CDR3 is TGCGCCAGCAGCTTGGATGAGGCGGCCAGCCCTCACTTT. This encodes CASSLDEAASPHF.